Below are 20 T cell receptor beta chains sequenced from a single sample in a study of T-cell reconstitution after alpha-beta-depleted transplantation in children. The TCRbeta library was prepared with unique molecular identifiers. TCRdb redid the calling of the PCR reads with MiXCR, one entry per CDR3 protein. The table includes more than 400,000 distinct CDR3 sequences, roughly 11% detected once. Sequencing was performed on PBMCs, mostly from graft donor cells, taken 180 days after TCRalphabeta/CD19-depleted stem cell transplant. The receptor source for this set is a female patient between 2 and 15 years old who had a stem cell transplant for aplastic anemia, so the T cells may come from the graft donor.

The chain combines TRBV19 with TRBJ2-7; 9 bases are a match to TRBD2. The CDR3 has 15 amino acids. The J segment lost 2 bases and the V segment lost 3 bases, leaving 5 bases of the junction unmatched. Germline-derived CDR1 and CDR2 are LNHDA and SQIVND (reference sequence). CDR3 residues: CASSIGAGGPYEQYV. The CDR3 nucleotides read TGTGCCAGTAGTATCGGAGCGGGAGGCCCCTACGAGCAGTACGTC.

This clonotype was counted between two and nine times. The rearrangement uses TRBV20-1 and TRBJ1-4, with D hard to call. The length of the CDR3 is 12 residues. The ends were cut back, 0 bases at V and 8 bases at J, with 7 bases in the middle. Germline V gene data show CDR1 as DFQATT and CDR2 as SNEGSKA (reference sequence). CDR3 nucleotides: TGCAGTGCTAGAGATCCCGGAGAAAAACTGTTTTTT. Its protein product is CSARDPGEKLFF.

This chain links TRBV12-3 or TRBV12-4 with TRBJ1-6; maybe TRBD1 (5 bases). This CDR3 spans 16 amino acids. Trimming left V 5 bases short and J 3 bases short, with 14 bases between. CDR3 region: CASSPFGDRYNSPLHF. CDR3 nucleotides: TGTGCCAGCAGTCCTTTCGGGGACCGCTATAATTCACCCCTCCACTTT.

The chain links TRBV7-9 to TRBJ2-5, with TRBD2 matching over 9 bases. CDR1 is SEHNR, CDR2 FQNEAQ, per germline (reference sequence). The CDR3 runs 17 residues. V was pared by 5 bases and J by 7 bases, with 17 bases of the junction left unmatched. CDR3 protein: CASSPTSGNPSIATQYF. The CDR3 region has the DNA TGTGCCAGCAGCCCGACTAGCGGCAATCCCTCAATTGCGACCCAGTACTTC.

The V call is TRBV28, the J call TRBJ2-1, with TRBD1 as a possible D gene (6 bases). With 5 bases removed from V and 6 bases from J, the gap between germline ends came to 8 bases. This CDR3 has 12 residues. From germline, CDR1 is MDHEN and CDR2 SYDVKM. CDR3 loop: CASSAGVNEQFF. The DNA for the CDR3 is TGTGCCAGCAGTGCAGGGGTCAATGAGCAGTTCTTC. The whole variable domain, remainder taken from reference TRBV28 and TRBJ2-1, is DVKVTQSSRYLVKRTGEKVFLECVQDMDHENMFWYRQDPGLGLRLIYFSYDVKMKEKGDIPEGYSVSREKKERFSLILESASTNQTSMYLCASSAGVNEQFFGPGTRLTVL.

Only a few counts were recorded for this clonotype. The chain combines TRBV7-2 with TRBJ2-7, with D tentatively TRBD1 or TRBD2 (7 bases each). This CDR3 comprises 14 residues. The V gene's germline CDR1 is SGHTA and CDR2 FQGNSA. Between the trimmed V and J ends, which lost 5 bases and 2 bases, there was a span of 13 bases. CDR3 loop: CASSPGGQPYEQYV. The DNA of the CDR3 is TGTGCCAGCAGCCCGGGGGGACAGCCCTACGAGCAGTACGTC.

The chain employs TRBV15 and TRBJ2-7, with TRBD2 identical over 8 bases. Germline V gene lookup returns CDR1 LNHNV and CDR2 YYDKDF (reference sequence). CDR3 size: 16 residues. With 1 base clipped from V and 6 bases from J, the junction kept 11 bases outside the gene matches. CDR3: CATSRGRTSRWGEQYF. The CDR3 DNA is TGTGCCACCAGCAGAGGAAGGACTAGCCGGTGGGGCGAGCAGTACTTC.

This clonotype showed up just a few times. V and J are TRBV4-3 and TRBJ1-4; D unresolved. CDR3 size: 18 residues. Trimming removed 4 bases from V and 4 bases from J, with 22 bases in between. The V gene's germline CDR1 is LGHNA and CDR2 YSLEER. The CDR3 protein is CASSLSSRLSAINEKLFF. In DNA, the CDR3 is TGCGCCAGCAGCCTTTCGAGTAGACTTTCGGCAATTAATGAAAAACTGTTTTTT.

This clonotype has a handful of counts. This chain connects TRBV5-6 to TRBJ2-1; 8 nucleotides line up with TRBD1. V gave up 3 bases and J gave up 6 bases; unmatched junction bases: 5. From germline, CDR1 is SGHDT and CDR2 YYEEEE. The CDR3 has 14 amino acids. CDR3: CASSSGTGSNEQFF. DNA of the CDR3: TGTGCCAGCAGCTCCGGGACAGGCAGCAATGAGCAGTTCTTC.

This clonotype was seen a handful of times. This rearrangement joins TRBV9 to TRBJ2-1; 12 nucleotides match TRBD2. Germline CDR1 reads SGDLS; CDR2 reads YYNGEE. This CDR3 comprises 15 residues. The V gene end was trimmed by 2 bases and the J gene end by 8 bases; junction bases not matched to a gene: 5. The CDR3 protein is CASSVSSGRAHEQFF. The CDR3 DNA reads TGTGCCAGCAGCGTTTCTAGCGGGAGGGCTCATGAGCAGTTCTTC.

The genes are TRBV20-1 and TRBJ1-2, with 9 nucleotides matching TRBD1. Germline V gene data show CDR1 as DFQATT and CDR2 as SNEGSKA (reference sequence). This CDR3 comprises 14 residues. V lost 3 bases to trimming and J lost 4 bases; unmatched junction nucleotides: 6. CDR3 in amino acids: CSASRDRDFYGYTF. CDR3 nucleotide sequence: TGCAGTGCTAGCAGGGACAGGGATTTCTATGGCTACACCTTC.

This clonotype was observed a few times. This chain links TRBV6-2 or TRBV6-3 with TRBJ2-7; 12 bases line up with TRBD1. This CDR3 is 15 amino acids long. Trimming at V came to 3 bases and at J to 7 bases, leaving 7 bases not matched to a gene. Germline V gene lookup returns CDR1 MNHEY and CDR2 SVGEGT. DNA of the CDR3: TGTGCCAGCAGTTATCCGGGACAGGGGGCAATGGAGCAGTACTTC. This gives the protein CASSYPGQGAMEQYF.

The chain combines TRBV12-3 or TRBV12-4 with TRBJ1-2; D is perhaps TRBD1 (5 bases). V shed 8 bases and J shed 3 bases, with 16 bases lying between them. CDR3 size: 14 residues. The CDR3 coding sequence is TGTGCCAGCGGAAATAGGGACGCTTACTATGGCTACACCTTC. This translates into CASGNRDAYYGYTF.

The rearrangement joins TRBV20-1 to TRBJ2-3; D unclear. The germline gives CDR1 DFQATT, CDR2 SNEGSKA (reference sequence). This CDR3 has 13 amino acids. Trimming pared 0 bases from V and 4 bases from J, leaving 8 bases between. The CDR3, as DNA: TGCAGTGCTAGAGATCAGAAACCAGATACGCAGTATTTT. As protein: CSARDQKPDTQYF.

This clonotype was recorded at least ten times. The V call is TRBV7-2, the J call TRBJ2-2; TRBD1 matches 9 bases. V lost 6 bases to trimming and J lost 5 bases; unmatched junction nucleotides: 7. The CDR3 has 15 residues. The germline V gene encodes CDR1 SGHTA and CDR2 FQGNSA. CDR3 amino acids: CASSQTDRGTGELFF. Written as DNA, the CDR3 is TGTGCCAGCAGTCAGACGGACAGGGGAACCGGGGAGCTGTTTTTT.

This chain uses TRBV7-9 with TRBJ2-2; D not certain. The CDR3 has 13 amino acids. Deletions cut 4 bases from V and 6 bases from J, with 9 bases between. Germline CDR1 is SEHNR and CDR2 is FQNEAQ (reference sequence). CDR3 nucleotide sequence: TGTGCCAGCAGCTCGGGCCCCTCCGGGGAGCTGTTTTTT. This encodes CASSSGPSGELFF.

This clonotype was found a few times. The genes are TRBV7-8 and TRBJ2-7, with 11 bases identical to TRBD2. This CDR3 is 15 amino acids long. Germline CDR1 SGHVS, CDR2 FQNEAQ. Germline trimming cut 2 bases from V and 3 bases from J; bases unmatched to any gene: 3. This CDR3 reads CASSLPSGRFYEQYV. DNA of the CDR3: TGTGCCAGCAGCTTACCTAGCGGGAGGTTCTACGAGCAGTACGTC.

This clonotype was seen only a few times. The chain links TRBV27 to TRBJ1-5; the D is unclear. The CDR3 loop spans 17 amino acids. V lost 6 bases to trimming and J lost 0 bases, with 18 bases between them. Germline CDR1 MNHEY, CDR2 SMNVEV (reference sequence). The CDR3 sequence is CASSGIGPAYSNQPQHF. The DNA for the CDR3 is TGTGCCAGCAGCGGTATTGGGCCAGCCTATAGCAATCAGCCCCAGCATTTT.

This clonotype showed up just a few times. The gene calls are TRBV29-1 and TRBJ2-5, with D tentatively TRBD2 (5 bases). The germline CDR1 and CDR2 sequences are SQVTM and ANQGSEA. This CDR3 region has 12 residues. V lost 4 bases and J lost 5, with 11 bases in between. DNA of the CDR3: TGCAGCGTTGGTGGGAGTCCTGAGACCCAGTACTTC. Its translation: CSVGGSPETQYF. Using reference TRBV29-1 and TRBJ2-5 for the parts outside the CDR3, the full variable domain is SAVISQKPSRDICQRGTSLTIQCQVDSQVTMMFWYRQQPGQSLTLIATANQGSEATYESGFVIDKFPISRPNLTFSTLTVSNMSPEDSSIYLCSVGGSPETQYFGPGTRLLVL.

This clonotype turned up a few times. This chain joins TRBV27 and TRBJ2-7, with D unresolved. The CDR3 consists of 12 residues. Trimming took 6 bases from V and 4 from J, leaving 10 bases between them. Germline-derived CDR1 and CDR2 are MNHEY and SMNVEV (reference sequence). The CDR3 DNA sequence: TGTGCCAGCAGCCCAATGGGGTACGAGCAGTACTTC. This gives the protein CASSPMGYEQYF.